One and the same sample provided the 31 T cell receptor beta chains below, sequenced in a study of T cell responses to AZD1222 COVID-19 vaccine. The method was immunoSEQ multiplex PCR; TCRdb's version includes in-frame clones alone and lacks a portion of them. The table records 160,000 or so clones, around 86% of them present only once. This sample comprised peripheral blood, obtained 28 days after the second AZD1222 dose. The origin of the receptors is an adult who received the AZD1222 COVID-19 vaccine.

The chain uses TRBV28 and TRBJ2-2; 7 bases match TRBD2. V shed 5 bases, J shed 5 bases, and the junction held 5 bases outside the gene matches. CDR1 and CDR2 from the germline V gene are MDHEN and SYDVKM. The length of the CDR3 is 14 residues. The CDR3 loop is CASSEHGGTGELFF. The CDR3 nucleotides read TGTGCCAGCAGTGAACACGGGGGGACCGGGGAGCTGTTTTTT.

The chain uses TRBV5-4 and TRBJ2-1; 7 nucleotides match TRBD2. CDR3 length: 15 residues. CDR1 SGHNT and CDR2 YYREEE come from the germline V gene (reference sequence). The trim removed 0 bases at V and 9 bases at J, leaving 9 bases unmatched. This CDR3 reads CASSLGGGSFGEQFF. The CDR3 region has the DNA TGTGCCAGCAGCTTGGGTGGCGGGAGTTTTGGTGAGCAGTTCTTC.

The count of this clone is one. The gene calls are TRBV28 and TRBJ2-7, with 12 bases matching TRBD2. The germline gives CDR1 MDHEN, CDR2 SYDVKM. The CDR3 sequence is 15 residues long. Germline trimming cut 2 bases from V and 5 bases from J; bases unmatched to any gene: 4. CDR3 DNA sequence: TGTGCCAGCAGTTTAACTAGCGGGGGGTACCACGAGCAGTACTTC. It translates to CASSLTSGGYHEQYF. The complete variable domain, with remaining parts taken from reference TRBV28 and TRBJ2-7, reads DVKVTQSSRYLVKRTGEKVFLECVQDMDHENMFWYRQDPGLGLRLIYFSYDVKMKEKGDIPEGYSVSREKKERFSLILESASTNQTSMYLCASSLTSGGYHEQYFGPGTRLTVT.

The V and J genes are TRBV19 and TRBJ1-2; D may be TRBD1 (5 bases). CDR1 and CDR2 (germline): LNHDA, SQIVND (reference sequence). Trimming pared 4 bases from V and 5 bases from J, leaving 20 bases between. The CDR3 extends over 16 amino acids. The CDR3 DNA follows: TGTGCCAGTAGTACGAACGGGGGGGGTGTGGGTTATGGCTACACCTTC. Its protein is CASSTNGGGVGYGYTF.

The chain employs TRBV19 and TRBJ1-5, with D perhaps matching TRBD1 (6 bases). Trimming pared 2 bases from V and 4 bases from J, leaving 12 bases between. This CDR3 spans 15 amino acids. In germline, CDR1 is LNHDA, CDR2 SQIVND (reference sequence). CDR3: CASSIMGHENQPQHF. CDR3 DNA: TGTGCCAGTAGTATAATGGGACACGAAAATCAGCCCCAGCATTTT.

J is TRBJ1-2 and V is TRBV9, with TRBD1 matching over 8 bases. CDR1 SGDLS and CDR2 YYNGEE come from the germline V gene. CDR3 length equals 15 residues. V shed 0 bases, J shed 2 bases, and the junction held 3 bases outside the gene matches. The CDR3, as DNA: TGTGCCAGCAGCGTAGACGCAGGGGGCAACTATGGCTACACCTTC. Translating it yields CASSVDAGGNYGYTF.

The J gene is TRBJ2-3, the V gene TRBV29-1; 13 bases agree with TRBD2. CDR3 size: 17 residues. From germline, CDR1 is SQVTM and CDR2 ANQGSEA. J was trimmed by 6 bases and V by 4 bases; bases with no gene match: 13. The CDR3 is CSVVLLAGGLYTDTQYF. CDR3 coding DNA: TGCAGCGTTGTCTTACTAGCGGGAGGGCTATACACGGATACGCAGTATTTT.

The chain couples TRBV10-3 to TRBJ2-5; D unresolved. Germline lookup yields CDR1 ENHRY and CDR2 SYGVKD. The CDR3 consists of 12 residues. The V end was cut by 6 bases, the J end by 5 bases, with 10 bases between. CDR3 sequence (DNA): TGTGCCATCAGCCCCCACGGGGAGACCCAGTACTTC. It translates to CAISPHGETQYF.

The chain's CDR3 is CASSLSMFNQPQHF. The DNA for the CDR3 is TGTGCCAGCAGTCTGAGTATGTTTAATCAGCCCCAGCATTTT. The chain carries TRBV28 and TRBJ1-5; D unclear. This CDR3 has 14 amino acids. The V end lost 5 bases, the J end lost 4 bases, and 12 bases lay between the germline ends. Per the germline V gene, CDR1 is MDHEN and CDR2 is SYDVKM.

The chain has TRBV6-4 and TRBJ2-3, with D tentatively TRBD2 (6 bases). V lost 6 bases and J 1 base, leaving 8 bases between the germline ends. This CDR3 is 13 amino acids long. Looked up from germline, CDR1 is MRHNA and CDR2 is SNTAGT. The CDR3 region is CASSGSGTDTQYF. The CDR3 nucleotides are TGTGCCAGCAGCGGGAGCGGCACAGATACGCAGTATTTT.

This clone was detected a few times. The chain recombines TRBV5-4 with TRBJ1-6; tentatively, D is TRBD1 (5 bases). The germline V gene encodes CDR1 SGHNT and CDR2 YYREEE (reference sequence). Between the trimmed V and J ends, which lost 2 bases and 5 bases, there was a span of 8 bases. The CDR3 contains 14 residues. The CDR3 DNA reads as TGTGCCAGCAGCTTCGGGGGAAATAATTCACCCCTCCACTTT. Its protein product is CASSFGGNNSPLHF.

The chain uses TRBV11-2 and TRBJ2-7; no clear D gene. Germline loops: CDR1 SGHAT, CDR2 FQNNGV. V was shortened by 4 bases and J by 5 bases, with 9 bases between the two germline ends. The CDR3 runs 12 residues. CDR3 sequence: CASSSLLNEQYF. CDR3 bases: TGTGCCAGCAGCTCACTACTGAACGAGCAGTACTTC.

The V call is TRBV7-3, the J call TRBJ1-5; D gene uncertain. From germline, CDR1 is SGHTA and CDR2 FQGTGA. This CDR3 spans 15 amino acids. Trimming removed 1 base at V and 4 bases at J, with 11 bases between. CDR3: CASSLRGGFNQPQHF. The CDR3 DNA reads TGTGCCAGCAGCTTAAGAGGAGGGTTTAATCAGCCCCAGCATTTT.

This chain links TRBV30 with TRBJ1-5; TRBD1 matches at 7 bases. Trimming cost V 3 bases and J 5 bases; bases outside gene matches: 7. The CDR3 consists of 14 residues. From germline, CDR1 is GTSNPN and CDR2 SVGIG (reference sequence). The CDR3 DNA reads TGTGCCTGGAGGCGACAGGGACCCTATCAGCCCCAGCATTTT. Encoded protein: CAWRRQGPYQPQHF.

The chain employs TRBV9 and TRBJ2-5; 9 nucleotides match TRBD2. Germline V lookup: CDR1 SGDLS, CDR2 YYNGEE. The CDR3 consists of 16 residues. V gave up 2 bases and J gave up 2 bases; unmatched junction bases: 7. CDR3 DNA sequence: TGTGCCAGCAGCGTCTCTGGGGCGGGAGGGCAAGAGACCCAGTACTTC. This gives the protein CASSVSGAGGQETQYF.

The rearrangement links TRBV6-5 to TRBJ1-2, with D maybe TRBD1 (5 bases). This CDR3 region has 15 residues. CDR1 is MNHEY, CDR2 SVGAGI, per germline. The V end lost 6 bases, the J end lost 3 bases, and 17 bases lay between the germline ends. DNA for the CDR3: TGTGCCAGCAGACCCCACTTCCCGGGGGACTATGGCTACACCTTC. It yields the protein CASRPHFPGDYGYTF.

CDR3 residues: CASSTHQGSYGYTF. CDR3 in DNA: TGTGCCAGCAGTACCCACCAGGGATCCTATGGCTACACCTTC. The genes are TRBV28 and TRBJ1-2; the D gene is possibly TRBD1 (5 bases). This CDR3 spans 14 amino acids. The germline V gene encodes CDR1 MDHEN and CDR2 SYDVKM. V shed 5 bases and J shed 4 bases, with 14 bases lying between them.

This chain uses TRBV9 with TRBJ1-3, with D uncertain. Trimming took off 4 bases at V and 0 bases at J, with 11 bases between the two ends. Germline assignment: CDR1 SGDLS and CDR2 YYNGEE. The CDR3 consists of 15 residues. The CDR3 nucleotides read TGTGCCAGCAGCCCACGGACGGGCTCTGGAAACACCATATATTTT. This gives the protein CASSPRTGSGNTIYF.

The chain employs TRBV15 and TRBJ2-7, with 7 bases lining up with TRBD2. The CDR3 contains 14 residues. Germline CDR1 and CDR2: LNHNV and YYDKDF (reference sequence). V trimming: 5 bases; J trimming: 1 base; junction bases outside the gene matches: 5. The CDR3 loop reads CATSLTSSSYEQYF. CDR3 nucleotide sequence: TGTGCCACCAGCCTGACTAGCTCTTCCTACGAGCAGTACTTC.

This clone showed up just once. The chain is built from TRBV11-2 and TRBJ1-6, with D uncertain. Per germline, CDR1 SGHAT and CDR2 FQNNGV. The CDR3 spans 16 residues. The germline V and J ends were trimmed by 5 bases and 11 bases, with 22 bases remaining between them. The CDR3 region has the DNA TGTGCCAGCAGCCGAGGTATGGAGGGTTGGAAAACACCCCTCCACTTT. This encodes CASSRGMEGWKTPLHF. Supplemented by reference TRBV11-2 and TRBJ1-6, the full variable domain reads EAGVAQSPRYKIIEKRQSVAFWCNPISGHATLYWYQQILGQGPKLLIQFQNNGVVDDSQLPKDRFSAERLKGVDSTLKIQPAKLEDSAVYLCASSRGMEGWKTPLHFGNGTRLTVT.

The DNA for the CDR3 is TGTGCCAGCGCCACTAGCAGTTACGCGCGGGAGCAGTACTTC. It is translated as CASATSSYAREQYF. The rearrangement joins TRBV28 to TRBJ2-7, with TRBD2 as a possible D gene (6 bases). This CDR3 is 14 amino acids long. Germline CDR1 MDHEN, CDR2 SYDVKM. The germline V and J ends were trimmed by 8 bases and 7 bases, with 21 bases remaining between them.

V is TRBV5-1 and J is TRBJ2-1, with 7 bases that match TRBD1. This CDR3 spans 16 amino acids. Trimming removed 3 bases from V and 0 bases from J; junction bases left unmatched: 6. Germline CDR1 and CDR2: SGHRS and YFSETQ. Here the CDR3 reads CASSSGQTGSYNEQFF. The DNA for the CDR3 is TGCGCCAGCAGCTCGGGACAGACCGGCTCCTACAATGAGCAGTTCTTC.

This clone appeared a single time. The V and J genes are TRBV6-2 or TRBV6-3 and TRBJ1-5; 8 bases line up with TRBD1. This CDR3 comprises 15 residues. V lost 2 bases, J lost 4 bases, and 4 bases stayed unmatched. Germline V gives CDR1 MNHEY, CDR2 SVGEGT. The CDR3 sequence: CASSYDRGQNQPQHF. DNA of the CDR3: TGTGCCAGCAGTTACGACAGGGGCCAAAATCAGCCCCAGCATTTT.

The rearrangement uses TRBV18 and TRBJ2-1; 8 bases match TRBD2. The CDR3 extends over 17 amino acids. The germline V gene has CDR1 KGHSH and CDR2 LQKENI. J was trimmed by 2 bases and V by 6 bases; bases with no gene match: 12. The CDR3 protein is CASSPSGGRPTYNEQFF. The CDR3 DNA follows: TGTGCCAGCTCCCCCTCGGGCGGGAGGCCGACCTACAATGAGCAGTTCTTC.

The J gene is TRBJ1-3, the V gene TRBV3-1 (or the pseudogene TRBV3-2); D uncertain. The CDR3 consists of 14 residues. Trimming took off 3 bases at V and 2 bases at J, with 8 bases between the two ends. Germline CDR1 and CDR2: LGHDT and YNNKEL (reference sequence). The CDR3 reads CASSQESAGNTIYF. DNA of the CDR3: TGTGCCAGCAGCCAGGAGTCAGCTGGAAACACCATATATTTT.

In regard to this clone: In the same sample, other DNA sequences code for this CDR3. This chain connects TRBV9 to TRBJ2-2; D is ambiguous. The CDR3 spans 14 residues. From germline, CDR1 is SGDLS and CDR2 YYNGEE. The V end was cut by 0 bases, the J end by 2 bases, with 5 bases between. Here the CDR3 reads CASSVGLNTGELFF. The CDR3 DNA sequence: TGTGCCAGCAGCGTAGGTCTAAACACCGGGGAGCTGTTTTTT.

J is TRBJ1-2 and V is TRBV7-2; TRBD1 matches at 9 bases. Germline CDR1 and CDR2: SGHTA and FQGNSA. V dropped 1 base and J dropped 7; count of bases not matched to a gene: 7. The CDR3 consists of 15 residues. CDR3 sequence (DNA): TGTGCCAGCAGCTTAGTGGGACAGGGAGTGGGTGGCTACACCTTC. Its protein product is CASSLVGQGVGGYTF.

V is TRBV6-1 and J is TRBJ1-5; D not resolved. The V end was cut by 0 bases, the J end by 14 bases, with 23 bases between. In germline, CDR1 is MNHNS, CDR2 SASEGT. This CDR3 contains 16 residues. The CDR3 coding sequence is TGTGCCAGCAGTGAAGCGGATGGGGAGAGCCTAATAAAGGAGCATTTT. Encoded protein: CASSEADGESLIKEHF.

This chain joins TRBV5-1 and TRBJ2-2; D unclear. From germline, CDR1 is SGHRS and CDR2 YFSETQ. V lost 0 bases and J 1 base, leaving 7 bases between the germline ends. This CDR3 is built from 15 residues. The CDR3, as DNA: TGCGCCAGCAGCTTGGATCCCAGGAACACCGGGGAGCTGTTTTTT. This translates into CASSLDPRNTGELFF.

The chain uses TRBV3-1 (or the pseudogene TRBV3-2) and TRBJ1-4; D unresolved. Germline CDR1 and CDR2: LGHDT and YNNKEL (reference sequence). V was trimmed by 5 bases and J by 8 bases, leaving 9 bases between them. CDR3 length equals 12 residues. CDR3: CASSDYREKLFF. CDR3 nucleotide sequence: TGTGCCAGCAGCGATTACAGAGAAAAACTGTTTTTT.

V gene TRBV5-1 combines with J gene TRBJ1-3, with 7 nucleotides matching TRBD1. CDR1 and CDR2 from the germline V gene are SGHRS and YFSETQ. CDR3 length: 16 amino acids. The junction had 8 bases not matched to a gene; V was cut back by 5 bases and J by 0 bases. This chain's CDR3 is CASSSTGEYSGNTIYF. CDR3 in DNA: TGCGCCAGCAGTTCTACAGGGGAATACTCTGGAAACACCATATATTTT.